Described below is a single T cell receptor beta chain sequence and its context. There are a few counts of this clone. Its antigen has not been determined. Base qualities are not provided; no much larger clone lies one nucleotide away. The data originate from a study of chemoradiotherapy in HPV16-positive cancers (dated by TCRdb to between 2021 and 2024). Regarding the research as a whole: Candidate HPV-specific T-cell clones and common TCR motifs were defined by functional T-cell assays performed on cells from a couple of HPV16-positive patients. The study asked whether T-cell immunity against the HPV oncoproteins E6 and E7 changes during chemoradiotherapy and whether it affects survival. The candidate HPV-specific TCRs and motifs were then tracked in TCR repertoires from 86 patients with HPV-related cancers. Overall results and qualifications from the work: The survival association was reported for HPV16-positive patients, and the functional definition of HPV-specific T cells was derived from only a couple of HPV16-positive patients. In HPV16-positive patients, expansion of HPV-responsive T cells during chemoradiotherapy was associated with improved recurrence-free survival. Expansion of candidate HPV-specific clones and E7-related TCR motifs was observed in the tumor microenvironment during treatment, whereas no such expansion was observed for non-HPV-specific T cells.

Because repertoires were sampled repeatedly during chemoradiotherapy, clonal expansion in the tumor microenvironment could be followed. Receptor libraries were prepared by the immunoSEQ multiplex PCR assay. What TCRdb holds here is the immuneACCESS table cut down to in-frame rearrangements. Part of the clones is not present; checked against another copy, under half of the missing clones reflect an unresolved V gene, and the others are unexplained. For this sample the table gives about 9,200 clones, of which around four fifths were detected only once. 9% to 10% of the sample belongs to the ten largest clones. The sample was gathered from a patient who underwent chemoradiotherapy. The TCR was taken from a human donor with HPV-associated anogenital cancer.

The CDR3 loop reads CASSLKAGRNTEAFF. The DNA reads as follows: TGTGCCAGCAGCTTGAAAGCAGGGCGGAACACTGAAGCTTTCTTT. The chain joins TRBV5-4 to TRBJ1-1; tentative D gene TRBD1, with 5 bases matching. The CDR3 spans 15 residues, from the cysteine through the phenylalanine. Solely the CDR3 DNA is kept, with 45 bases framed from the first base. Trimming takes 1 base from V and 1 base from J, and the germline ends sit 11 bases apart. Based on the germline V gene (reference sequence), the CDR1 and CDR2 sequences are SGHNT and YYREEE. Outside the CDR3, residues come from the reference TRBV5-4 and TRBJ1-1 proteins, so the full variable domain is: ETGVTQSPTHLIKTRGQQVTLRCSSQSGHNTVSWYQQALGQGPQFIFQYYREEENGRGNFPPRFSGLQFPNYSSELNVNALELDDSALYLCASSLKAGRNTEAFFGQGTRLTVV.